This TCR beta chain was observed in a study of radiotherapy plus CTLA-4 blockade in lung cancer. Study context: Of all patients, approximately 18% responded objectively and approximately 31% showed disease control.

This clone was seen only once. Its antigen is unknown. Each patient with chemo-refractory metastatic non-small-cell lung cancer was treated with focal radiation plus CTLA-4 blockade using ipilimumab. Regarding the study as a whole: Response, reportedly, was best predicted by interferon-beta along with early blood T cell clone dynamics. TCR clones from tumors expanded in blood after radiotherapy plus ipilimumab.

Some clones are missing from TCRdb's copy, which holds only in-frame ones; the method was immunoSEQ multiplex PCR. The sample contains 60,000 to 85,000 clones, roughly 86% of which appear only once. The sequence was obtained from a human donor with non-small cell lung cancer who had stable disease on radiotherapy plus ipilimumab. Sequencing was performed on peripheral blood, taken from a patient treated with radiotherapy plus ipilimumab.

The DNA for the CDR3 is TGTGCCAGCAGCTCCGACAGGGGGCGGACAGATACGCAGTATTTT. Protein: CASSSDRGRTDTQYF. J is TRBJ2-3 and V is TRBV7-9; 10 nucleotides match TRBD1. This CDR3 contains 15 residues. V shed 4 bases and J 3 bases; nucleotides not matched to a gene: 4. Germline V gene sequence: CDR1 SEHNR, CDR2 FQNEAQ (reference sequence).